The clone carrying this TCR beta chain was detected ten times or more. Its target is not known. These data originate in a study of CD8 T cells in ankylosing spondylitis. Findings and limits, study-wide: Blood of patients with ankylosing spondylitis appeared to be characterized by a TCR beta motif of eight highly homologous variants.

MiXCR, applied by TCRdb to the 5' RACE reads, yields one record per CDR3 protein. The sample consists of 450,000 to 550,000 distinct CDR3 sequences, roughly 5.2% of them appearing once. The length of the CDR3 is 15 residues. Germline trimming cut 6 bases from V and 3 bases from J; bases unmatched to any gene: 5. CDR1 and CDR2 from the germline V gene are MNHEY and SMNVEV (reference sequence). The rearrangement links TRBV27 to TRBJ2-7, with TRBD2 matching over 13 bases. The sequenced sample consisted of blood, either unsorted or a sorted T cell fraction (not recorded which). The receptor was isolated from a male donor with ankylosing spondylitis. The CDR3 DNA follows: TGTGCCAGCAGGGAACTAGCGGGAGGGCGCTACGAGCAGTACTTC. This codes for CASRELAGGRYEQYF.